These T cell receptor beta chains were read from a single sample in a study of neurological immune-mediated disorders. TCRdb independently ran MiXCR on the 5' RACE reads; one entry per CDR3 protein. The sample lists fewer than 30,000 distinct CDR3 sequences, approximately 13% occurring once. The material sequenced was CD4+ T cells from blood. These receptors came from a female donor with HTLV-1-associated myelopathy (HAM/TSP). CDR3s leave out the opening cysteine and the closing phenylalanine or tryptophan.

j_call v_call cdr3_aa
TRBJ2-1 TRBV5-1 ASSLVTSMYNEQF
TRBJ1-1 TRBV14 ASSQVQGLLTEAF
TRBJ2-5 TRBV7-2 ASSLDPGWETQY
TRBJ1-1 TRBV20-1 SATPRTGGRREAF
TRBJ2-7 TRBV7-9 ASSLERTGINEQY
TRBJ2-7 TRBV20-1 SASRGAVNYEQY
TRBJ2-1 TRBV10-3 ATKEGGGVEQF
TRBJ2-1 TRBV24-1 ATSDQPGQGHNEQF
TRBJ1-6 TRBV12-3/TRBV12-4 ASSSGFGNSPLH
TRBJ2-3 TRBV15 ATSRTGGALTDTQY
TRBJ2-2 TRBV12-3/TRBV12-4 SSRRSGGAAGELF
TRBJ2-1 TRBV12-3/TRBV12-4 ASLGQGNYNEQF
TRBJ2-1 TRBV27 ASSSPSGGGGNEQF
TRBJ2-1 TRBV5-1 ASSPGQGASAEQF
TRBJ1-1 TRBV29-1 SATGGTEVF
TRBJ2-2 TRBV5-6 ASSLISTNTGELF
TRBJ2-7 TRBV2 ASSERLGGYEQY
TRBJ2-3 TRBV7-2 ASSQGWEDTQY
TRBJ2-1 TRBV5-1 ASSLGLAGANEQF
TRBJ2-7 TRBV5-6 ASSLEGTLSYEQY
TRBJ2-5 TRBV7-2 ASSTTSRETQY
TRBJ2-1 TRBV3-1 ASLLGGHGNEQF